The subject of this entry is one T cell receptor (beta chain). This clone was observed once. No antigen is known for it. The input lacks base qualities; no much larger clone sits a single base away. The data derive from a study of blood T cell repertoires in COVID-19 (dated by TCRdb to between 2020 and 2021). Background for the entire study: Collaborator samples came from the United States, Italy and Spain and covered acute and convalescent phases of COVID-19. The material from the prospective study consisted of cDNA or gDNA derived from T cells, B-cell-depleted T cells, or PBMCs. Subjects who had been exposed to COVID-19, were actively infected with it, or had recovered from it provided the deeply sampled blood TCRbeta repertoires that made up the dataset. The repertoires were made available in a free public database intended to serve as a resource for research on the immune response to SARS-CoV-2. Samples were obtained from the ongoing ImmuneRACE study (first 160 participants) and from some 1,200 subjects provided by 6 global collaborators. The sample metadata nearly always contained a de-identified subject ID, COVID-19 status, age in years and sex. HLA class I and class II types, where available, came from metadata supplied by the sample provider rather than from assay-based typing. Summary of the overall study and its limitations: Clinical and demographic metadata were provided uncurated, with the amount varying by source and participant.

TCRbeta CDR3 regions were amplified from genomic DNA using the immunoSEQ Assay, a bias-controlled multiplex PCR. For the original study's pipeline: Within the assay, amplification of reference gene primers was used to estimate how many nucleated cells each sample contained. Sequence reads were collapsed and filtered to measure the absolute abundance of every unique TCRbeta CDR3 rearrangement. For each sample, productive Simpson clonality was calculated by taking the square root of Simpson's diversity index across productive rearrangements. The source is immuneACCESS, and TCRdb retained only in-frame sequences with V and J called. Part of the clones is not carried over; for the studies checked, unresolved V genes explain less than half of this, and the remainder is unexplained. That table furnishes V, J and clone size, whereas the DNA furnished D and trimming. This sample is represented by about 110,000 clones; around 86% of them were singletons. The ten largest make up over 35% of the sample.

The germline V end is reduced by 5 bases and the J end by 7 bases; junction bases left unmatched: 10. The CDR3 starts with the cysteine, ends with the phenylalanine, and has 16 residues. Only the CDR3 DNA stays, 48 bases, in frame from base 1. From the germline V gene, CDR1 is KGHSH and CDR2 is LQKENI. The collaborating institutions used their own protocols to collect whole blood in K2EDTA tubes. Collaborator samples were shipped for TCRbeta analysis as frozen whole blood, isolated PBMCs, or DNA extracted from either sample type. This TCR came from a man older than 75 with acute or convalescent COVID-19. The sequence is built from TRBV18 and TRBJ1-6, with 8 bases matching TRBD1. Sequencing was done on a sample of peripheral blood. The nucleotide sequence reads TGTGCCAGCTCAGGACTCCCAGGGGGCAAGAATTCACCCCTCCACTTT. This codes for CASSGLPGGKNSPLHF. With all but the CDR3 taken from the reference TRBV18 and TRBJ1-6 genes, the full variable domain is: NAGVMQNPRHLVRRRGQEARLRCSPMKGHSHVYWYRQLPEEGLKFMVYLQKENIIDESGMPKERFSAEFPKEGPSILRIQQVVRGDSAAYFCASSGLPGGKNSPLHFGNGTRLTVT.